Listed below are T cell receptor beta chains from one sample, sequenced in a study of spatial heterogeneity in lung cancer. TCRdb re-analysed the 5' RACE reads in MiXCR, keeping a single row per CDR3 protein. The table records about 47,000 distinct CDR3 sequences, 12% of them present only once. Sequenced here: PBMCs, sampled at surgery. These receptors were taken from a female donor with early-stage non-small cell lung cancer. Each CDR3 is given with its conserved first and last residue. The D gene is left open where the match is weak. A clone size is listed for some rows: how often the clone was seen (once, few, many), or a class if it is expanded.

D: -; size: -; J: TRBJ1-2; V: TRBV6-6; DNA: TGTGCCAGCAGTTACAGGGACAACTATGGCTACACCTTC; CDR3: CASSYRDNYGYTF
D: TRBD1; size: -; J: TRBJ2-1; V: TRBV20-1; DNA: TGCAGTGCTATCAGGACAGGGGGCGCGGACAATGAGCAGTTCTTC; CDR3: CSAIRTGGADNEQFF
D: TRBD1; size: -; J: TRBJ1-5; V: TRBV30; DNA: TGTGCCTGGAGTGGCGGCGACAGGGCACCCAACAATCAGCCCCAGCATTTT; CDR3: CAWSGGDRAPNNQPQHF
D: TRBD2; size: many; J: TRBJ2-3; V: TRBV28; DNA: TGTGCCAGCAGTTTTGTAGCGGGGACCGATACGCAGTATTTT; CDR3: CASSFVAGTDTQYF
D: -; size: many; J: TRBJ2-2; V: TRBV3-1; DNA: TGTGCCAGCAGCCAGTTCAGGAACACCGGGGAGCTGTTTTTT; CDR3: CASSQFRNTGELFF
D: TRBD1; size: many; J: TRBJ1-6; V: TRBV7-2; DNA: TGTGCCAGCAGCTTAGATAGGGGGACAGCTCTCAATTCACCCCTCCACTTT; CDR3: CASSLDRGTALNSPLHF
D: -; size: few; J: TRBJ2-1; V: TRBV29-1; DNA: TGCAGCCTTTTTGGGGGGCCGGATGAGCAGTTCTTC; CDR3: CSLFGGPDEQFF
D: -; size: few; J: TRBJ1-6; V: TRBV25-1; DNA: TGTGCCAGCACTCAGGCGAATAATTCACCCCTCCACTTT; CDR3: CASTQANNSPLHF
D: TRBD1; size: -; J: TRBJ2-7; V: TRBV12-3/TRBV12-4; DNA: TGTGCCAGCAGCCGGACAGGATACGAGCAGTACTTC; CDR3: CASSRTGYEQYF
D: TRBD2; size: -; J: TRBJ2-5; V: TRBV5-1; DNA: TGCGCCAGCAGCTCTGGACTAGCGGGGGGAGAGACCCAGTACTTC; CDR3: CASSSGLAGGETQYF
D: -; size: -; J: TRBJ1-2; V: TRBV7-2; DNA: TGTGCCAGCATCCTAGGGCCCTCGAGCCTGAAATCTGGCTACACCTTC; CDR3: CASILGPSSLKSGYTF
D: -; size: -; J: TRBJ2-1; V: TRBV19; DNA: TGTGCCAGTAGTATCGGCGGGATCGGTGAGCAGTTCTTC; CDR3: CASSIGGIGEQFF
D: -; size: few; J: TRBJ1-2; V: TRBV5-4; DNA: TGTGCCAGCAGCGTGGGGACACAAACAAGAGGCTACACCTTC; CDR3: CASSVGTQTRGYTF
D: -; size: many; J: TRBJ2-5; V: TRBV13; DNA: TGTGCCAGCAGCTTAGGCCTACTGCAAGAGACCCAGTACTTC; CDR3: CASSLGLLQETQYF
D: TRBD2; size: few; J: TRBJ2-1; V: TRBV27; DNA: TGTGCCAGCACCCTAGCGGGGGGGATGAATGAGCAGTTCTTC; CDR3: CASTLAGGMNEQFF
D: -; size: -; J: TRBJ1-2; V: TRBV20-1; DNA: TGCAGTGCTAGGGCCTCTCCTGGGGCGTACTATGGCTACACCTTC; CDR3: CSARASPGAYYGYTF
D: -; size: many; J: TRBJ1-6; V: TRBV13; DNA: TGTGCCAGCAGCTTTGACTCCTATAATTCACCCCTCCACTTT; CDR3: CASSFDSYNSPLHF
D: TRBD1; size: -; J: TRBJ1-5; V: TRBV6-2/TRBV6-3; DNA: TGTGCCAGCAGTTACGACAGGGGCGATAGCAATCAGCCCCAGCATTTT; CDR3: CASSYDRGDSNQPQHF
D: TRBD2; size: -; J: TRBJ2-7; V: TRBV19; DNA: TGTGCCACCGCCCAAGGGGAGGGGTTCGAGCAGTACTTC; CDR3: CATAQGEGFEQYF
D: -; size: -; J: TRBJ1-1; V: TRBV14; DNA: TGTGCCAGCAGCCAAGCGGGCGAGAACACTGAAGCTTTCTTT; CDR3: CASSQAGENTEAFF
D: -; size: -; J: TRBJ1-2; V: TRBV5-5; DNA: TGTGCCAGCACCACCGCCCCGAGCAACTATGGCTACACCTTC; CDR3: CASTTAPSNYGYTF
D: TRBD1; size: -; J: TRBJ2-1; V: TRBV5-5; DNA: TGTGCCAGCAGCACGCAGGGGGCGCCCTACAATGAGCAGTTCTTC; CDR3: CASSTQGAPYNEQFF
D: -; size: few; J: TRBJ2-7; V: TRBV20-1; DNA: TGCAGTGCCGACCTCCCGGGCCTTCGCTCCTACGAGCAGTACTTC; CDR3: CSADLPGLRSYEQYF
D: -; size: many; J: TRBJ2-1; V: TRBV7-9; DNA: TGTGCCAGCAGCTTAGATCCAAGCGGGCTCCTCTCGGGTGAGCAGTTCTTC; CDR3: CASSLDPSGLLSGEQFF
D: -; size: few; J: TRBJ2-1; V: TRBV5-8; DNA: TGTGCCAGCAGCTTGGGGGCAGGGAGGAATGAGCAGTTCTTC; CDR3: CASSLGAGRNEQFF
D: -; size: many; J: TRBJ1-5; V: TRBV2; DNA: TGTGCCAGCACGGGCGGTGTAGGTCAGCCCCAGCATTTT; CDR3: CASTGGVGQPQHF
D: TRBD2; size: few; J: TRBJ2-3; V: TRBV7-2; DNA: TGTGCCAGCAGATTGGGCGGGGGGCGGACAGATACGCAGTATTTT; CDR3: CASRLGGGRTDTQYF
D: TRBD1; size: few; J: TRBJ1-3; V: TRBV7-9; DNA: TGTGCCAGCAGCCTACAGGGGGCTATATATTTT; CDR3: CASSLQGAIYF
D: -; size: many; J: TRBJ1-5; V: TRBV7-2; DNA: TGTGCCAGCAGCCCCTGGCAGGGCCCCAATCAGCCCCAGCATTTT; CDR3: CASSPWQGPNQPQHF
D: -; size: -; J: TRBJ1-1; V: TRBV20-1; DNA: TGCAGTGCCCAGGTCCCCGGGGGCCGCGAAGCTTTCTTT; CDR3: CSAQVPGGREAFF
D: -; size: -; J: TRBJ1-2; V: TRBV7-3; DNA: TGTGCCAGCAGCCCCTCGGGGACGTCGGGCGGCTACACCTTC; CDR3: CASSPSGTSGGYTF
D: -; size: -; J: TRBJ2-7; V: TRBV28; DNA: TGTGCCAGCAGTTTTAAACAGGCCTACGAGCAGTACTTC; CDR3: CASSFKQAYEQYF
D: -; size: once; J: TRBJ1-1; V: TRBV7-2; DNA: TGTGCCAGCAGCTCCGGGGGGCTGAGCACTGAAGCTTTCTTT; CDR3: CASSSGGLSTEAFF
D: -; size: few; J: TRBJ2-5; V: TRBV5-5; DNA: TGTGCCAGCAGCTTGTCTGGGCAAGAGACCCAGTACTTC; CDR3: CASSLSGQETQYF
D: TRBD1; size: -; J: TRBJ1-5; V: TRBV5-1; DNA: TGCGCCAGCAGCTGGGACAGGAATCAGCCCCAGCATTTT; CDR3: CASSWDRNQPQHF
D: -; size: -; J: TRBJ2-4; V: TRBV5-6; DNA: TGTGCCAGCACCTGGAGTAGACAAAACATTCAGTACTTC; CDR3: CASTWSRQNIQYF
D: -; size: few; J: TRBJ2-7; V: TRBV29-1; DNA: TGCAGCGTATCTCAGGGCACTCCCCTTTACGAGCAGTACTTC; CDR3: CSVSQGTPLYEQYF
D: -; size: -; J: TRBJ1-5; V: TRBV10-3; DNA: TGTGCCATCCAGGGGCTCGTTGGACAGCCCCAGCATTTT; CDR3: CAIQGLVGQPQHF
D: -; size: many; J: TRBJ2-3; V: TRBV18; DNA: TGTGCCAGCTCACGAGGGGCTAGCACAGATACGCAGTATTTT; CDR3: CASSRGASTDTQYF
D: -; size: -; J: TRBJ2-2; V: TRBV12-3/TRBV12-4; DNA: TGTGCCAGCAGTTTAGCACAGTTTCTCGGGGAGCTGTTTTTT; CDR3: CASSLAQFLGELFF
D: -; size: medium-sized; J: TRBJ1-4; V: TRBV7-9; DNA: TGTGCCAGCAGCTTAGAGGGCTATAATGAAAAACTGTTTTTT; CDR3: CASSLEGYNEKLFF
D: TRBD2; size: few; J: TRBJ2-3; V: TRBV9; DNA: TGTGCCAGCAGCGCCATAGCGGGGGTCACAGATACGCAGTATTTT; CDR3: CASSAIAGVTDTQYF
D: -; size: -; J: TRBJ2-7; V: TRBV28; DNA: TGTGCCAGCACCATGGCCGGACAGCTTGCCTACGAGCAGTACTTC; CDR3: CASTMAGQLAYEQYF
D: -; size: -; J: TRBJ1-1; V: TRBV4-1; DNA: TGCGCCAGCAGCCATAATACCCCCGCAGGGATTTCCACCACTGAAGCTTTCTTT; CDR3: CASSHNTPAGISTTEAFF
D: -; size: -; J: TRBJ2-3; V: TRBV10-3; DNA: TGTGCCATCAGCGGACGGGCAAGCACAGATACGCAGTATTTT; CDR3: CAISGRASTDTQYF
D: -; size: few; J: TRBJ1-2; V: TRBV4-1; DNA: TGCGCCAGCAGCCCCGGACGGGGCGACTATGGCTACACCTTC; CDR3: CASSPGRGDYGYTF
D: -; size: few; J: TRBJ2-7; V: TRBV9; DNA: TGTGCCAGCAGCTCCCGGAGGCAGGGTCGCGAGCAGTACTTC; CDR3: CASSSRRQGREQYF
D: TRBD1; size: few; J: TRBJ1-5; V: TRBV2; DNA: TGTGCCAGCAGGTCGGACAGGCAAGGTAGCAATCAGCCCCAGCATTTT; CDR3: CASRSDRQGSNQPQHF
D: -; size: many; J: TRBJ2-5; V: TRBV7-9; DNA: TGTGCCAGCAGCTTAGCGATATCAGGGCTCCAAGAGACCCAGTACTTC; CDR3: CASSLAISGLQETQYF
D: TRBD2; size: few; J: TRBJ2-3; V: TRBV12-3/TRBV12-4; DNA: TGTGCCAGCCGAAGCGGGGGGGCTATAGATACGCAGTATTTT; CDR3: CASRSGGAIDTQYF
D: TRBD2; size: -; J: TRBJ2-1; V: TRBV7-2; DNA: TGTGCCAGCAGCTTAGTTCGGGGGGACAATGAGCAGTTCTTC; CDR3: CASSLVRGDNEQFF
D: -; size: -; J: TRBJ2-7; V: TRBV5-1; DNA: TGCGCCAGCAGCTTGGACAGGGGAGGCGACGAGCAGTACTTC; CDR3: CASSLDRGGDEQYF
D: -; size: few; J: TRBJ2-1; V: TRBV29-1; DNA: TGCAGCGTTGGATTGGTCGATGATGAGCAGTTCTTC; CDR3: CSVGLVDDEQFF
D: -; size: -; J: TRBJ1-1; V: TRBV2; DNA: TGTGCCAGCAGTGAGCGGGACGGATCGAACACTGAAGCTTTCTTT; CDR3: CASSERDGSNTEAFF
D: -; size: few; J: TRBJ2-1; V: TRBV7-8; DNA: TGTGCCAGCAGCTTACCCTTCGGGGGCGGGAATGAGCAGTTCTTC; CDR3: CASSLPFGGGNEQFF
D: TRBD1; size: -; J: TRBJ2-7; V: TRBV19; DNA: TGTGCCAGTAGTGCCGGACAGGGAAACTCCTACGAGCAGTACTTC; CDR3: CASSAGQGNSYEQYF
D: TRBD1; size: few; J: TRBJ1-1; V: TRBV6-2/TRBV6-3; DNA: TGTGCCAGCAGTTTCAGGGGGCGAAACACTGAAGCTTTCTTT; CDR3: CASSFRGRNTEAFF
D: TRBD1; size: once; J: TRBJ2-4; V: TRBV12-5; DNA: TGTGCTAGTGGTTTCCCTCCGGACAGGGGGCTGGGCAAAAACATTCAGTACTTC; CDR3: CASGFPPDRGLGKNIQYF